This TCR beta chain was captured by sequencing in a study of metastatic and nonmetastatic thyroid tumors. Looking at the study overall: Malignant thyroid and benign thyroid patients provided blood and tumor or nodule tissue whose repertoires were compared. Study results and caveats: Benign nodules were reported to have significantly lower TCR beta diversity than malignant thyroid tumors, in blood and tumor.

TCRdb re-called the PCR reads through MiXCR. The table includes approximately 17,000 clones, roughly 25% detected once. Every patient underwent thyroid surgery untreated. The length of the CDR3 is 16 residues. Germline CDR1 SEHNR, CDR2 FQNEAQ (reference sequence). This clone came up many times. The antigen remains unidentified. At one end the junction does not follow the germline gene, possibly because of a read error. The sample contains more than one DNA sequence encoding this CDR3. The sequenced material came from adjacent normal tissue. The sequence derives from a female donor with papillary thyroid cancer or a benign thyroid nodule (not recorded which). Some clones in this sample may be carry-over from other donors' samples. The V gene is TRBV7-9, the J gene TRBJ2-1; the D gene is possibly TRBD2 (5 bases). The CDR3 DNA reads as TGCGCCAGCAGCCGCACTAGAGGGTCCGGCGGAAATGAGCAGTTCTTC. Its protein is CASSRTRGSGGNEQFF.